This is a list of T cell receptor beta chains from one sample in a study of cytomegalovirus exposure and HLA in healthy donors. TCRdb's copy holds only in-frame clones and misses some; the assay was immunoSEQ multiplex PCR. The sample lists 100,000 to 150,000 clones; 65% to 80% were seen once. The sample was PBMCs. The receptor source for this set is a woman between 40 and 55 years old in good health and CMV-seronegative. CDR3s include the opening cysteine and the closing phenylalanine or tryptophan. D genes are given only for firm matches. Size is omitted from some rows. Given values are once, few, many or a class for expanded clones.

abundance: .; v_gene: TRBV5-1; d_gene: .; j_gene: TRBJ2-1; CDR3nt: TGCGCCAGCAGCTTGGCGGTGCAGTTCTTC; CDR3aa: CASSLAVQFF
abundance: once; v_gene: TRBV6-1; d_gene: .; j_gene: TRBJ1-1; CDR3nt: TGTGCCAGCATAGGGGCTTATCCTATGAACACTGAAGCTTTCTTT; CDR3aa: CASIGAYPMNTEAFF
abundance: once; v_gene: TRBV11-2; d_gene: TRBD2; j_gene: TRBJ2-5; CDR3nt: TGTGCCAGCAGCCAGGGACTAGCGGGGCCCCAGGACGGCCAGTACTTC; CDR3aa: CASSQGLAGPQDGQYF
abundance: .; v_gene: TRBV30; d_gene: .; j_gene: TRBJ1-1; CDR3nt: TGTGCCTGGAGTGTACTAGGGAACACTGAAGCTTTCTTT; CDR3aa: CAWSVLGNTEAFF
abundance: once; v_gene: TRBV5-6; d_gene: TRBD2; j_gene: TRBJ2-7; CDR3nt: TGTGCCAGCAGCTTGGTCACTAGCGCTCCCTACGAGCAGTACTTC; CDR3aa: CASSLVTSAPYEQYF
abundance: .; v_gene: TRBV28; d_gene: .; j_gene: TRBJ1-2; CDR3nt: TGTGCCAGCAGTCCCGCGGTCAGGACTTATGGCTACACCTTC; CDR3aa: CASSPAVRTYGYTF
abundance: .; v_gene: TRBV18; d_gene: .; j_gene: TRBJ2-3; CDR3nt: TGTGCCAGCTCACCACGAAGCGGCCTTGGCACAGATACGCAGTATTTT; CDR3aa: CASSPRSGLGTDTQYF
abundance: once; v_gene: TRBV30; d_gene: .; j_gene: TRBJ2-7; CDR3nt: TGTGCCTGGAGTCGACGGGACTACGAGCAGTACTTC; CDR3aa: CAWSRRDYEQYF
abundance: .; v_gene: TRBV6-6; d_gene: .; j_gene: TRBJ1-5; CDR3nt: TGTGCCACCCAGGGAAGGGGTGACAATCAGCCCCAGCATTTT; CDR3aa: CATQGRGDNQPQHF
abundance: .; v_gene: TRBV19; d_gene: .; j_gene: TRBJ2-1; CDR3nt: TGTGCCAGTAGTATAGTTGGCGGGAAGTACAATGAGCAGTTCTTC; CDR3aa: CASSIVGGKYNEQFF
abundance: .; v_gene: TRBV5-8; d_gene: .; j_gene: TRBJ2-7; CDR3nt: TGTGCCAGCAGCTTGGTACCAGCGGAGATCTCCTACGAGCAGTACTTC; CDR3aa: CASSLVPAEISYEQYF
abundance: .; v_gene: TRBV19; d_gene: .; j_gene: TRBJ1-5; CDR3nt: TGTGCCAGTAGTATAGCGGGGGATCAGCCCCAGCATTTT; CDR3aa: CASSIAGDQPQHF
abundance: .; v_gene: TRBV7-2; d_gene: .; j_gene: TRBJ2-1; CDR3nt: TGTGCCAGCAGCCCCGACTACAACTACAATGAGCAGTTCTTC; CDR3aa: CASSPDYNYNEQFF
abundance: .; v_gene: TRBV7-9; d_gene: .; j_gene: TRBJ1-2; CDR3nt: TGTGCCAGCAGCGGAGCCGGGTCTTCGGGCTACACCTTC; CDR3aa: CASSGAGSSGYTF
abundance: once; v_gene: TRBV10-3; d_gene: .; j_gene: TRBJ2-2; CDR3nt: TGTGCCATCAGTGAGGTCGCAGTTTACACCGGGGAGCTGTTTTTT; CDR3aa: CAISEVAVYTGELFF
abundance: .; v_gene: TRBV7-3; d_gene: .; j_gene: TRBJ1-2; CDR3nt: TGTGCCAGCAGCTTAAACCCGGGGGGGGGCTACACCTTC; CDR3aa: CASSLNPGGGYTF
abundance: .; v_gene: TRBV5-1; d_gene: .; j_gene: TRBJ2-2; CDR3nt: TGCGCCAGCAGCTTGGGCCAGCGAACCGGGGAGCTGTTTTTT; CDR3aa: CASSLGQRTGELFF
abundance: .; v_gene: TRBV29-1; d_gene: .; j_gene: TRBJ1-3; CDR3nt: TGCAGCGCTGGGGGCTCTGGGTCTGGAAACACCATATATTTT; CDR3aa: CSAGGSGSGNTIYF
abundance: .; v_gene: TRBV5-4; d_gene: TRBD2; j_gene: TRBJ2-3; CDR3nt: TGTGCCAGCAGCTCGAAAGAGACTAGCGGAAGCACAGATACGCAGTATTTT; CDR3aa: CASSSKETSGSTDTQYF
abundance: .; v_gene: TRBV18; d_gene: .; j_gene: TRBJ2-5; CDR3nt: TGTGCCAGCTCACCACTCCATAGCGATCAAGAGACCCAGTACTTC; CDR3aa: CASSPLHSDQETQYF
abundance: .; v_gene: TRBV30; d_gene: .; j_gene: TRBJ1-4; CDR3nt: TGTGCCTGGACTGCCGGGGTCAAACTGTTTTTT; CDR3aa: CAWTAGVKLFF
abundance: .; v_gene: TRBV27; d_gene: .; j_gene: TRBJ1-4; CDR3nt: TGTGCCAGCAGTAACTCCGGGACATGGGGTGAAAAACTGTTTTTT; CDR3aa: CASSNSGTWGEKLFF
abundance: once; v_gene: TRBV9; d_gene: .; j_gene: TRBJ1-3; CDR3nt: TGTGCCAGCAGCTTCGGACAGAGCTCTGGAAACACCATATATTTT; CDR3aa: CASSFGQSSGNTIYF
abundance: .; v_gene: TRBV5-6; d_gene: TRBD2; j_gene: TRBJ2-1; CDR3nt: TGTGCCAGCACCGAATTGACTAGCGACTACAATGAGCAGTTCTTC; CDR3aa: CASTELTSDYNEQFF
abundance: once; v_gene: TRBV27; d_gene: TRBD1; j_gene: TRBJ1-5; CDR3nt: TGTGCCAGCAGTGAAGGGGGCCAGCCCCAGCATTTT; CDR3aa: CASSEGGQPQHF
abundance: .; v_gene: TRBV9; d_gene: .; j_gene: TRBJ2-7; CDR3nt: TGTGCCAGCAGCGTAGGTCTGGAATCCGGCGGGCAGTACTTC; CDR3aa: CASSVGLESGGQYF
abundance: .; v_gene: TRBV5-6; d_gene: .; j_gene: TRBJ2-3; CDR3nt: TGTGCCAGCAGCCTTCATACCGGGAGCACAGATACGCAGTATTTT; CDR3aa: CASSLHTGSTDTQYF
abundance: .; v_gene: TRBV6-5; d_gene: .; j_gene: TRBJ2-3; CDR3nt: TGTGCCAGCATAGGGCGGGGGCAAGATACGCAGTATTTT; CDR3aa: CASIGRGQDTQYF
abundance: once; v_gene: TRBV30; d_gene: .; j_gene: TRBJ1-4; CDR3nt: TGTGCCTGGAGGGCAGGGTTCCCAGAAAAACTGTTTTTT; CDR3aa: CAWRAGFPEKLFF
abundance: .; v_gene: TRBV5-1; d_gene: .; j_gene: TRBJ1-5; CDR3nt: TGCGCCAGCAGCTTGGATGGCCATCAGCCCCAGCATTTT; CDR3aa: CASSLDGHQPQHF
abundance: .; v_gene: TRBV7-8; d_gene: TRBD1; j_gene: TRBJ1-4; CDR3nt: TGTGCCAGCAGCTTATCGACAGGGGGCCTTGAAAAACTGTTTTTT; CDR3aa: CASSLSTGGLEKLFF
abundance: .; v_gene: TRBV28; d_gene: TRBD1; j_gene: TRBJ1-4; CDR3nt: TGTGCCAGCAGTGTGACAGGGACCGATGAAAAACTGTTTTTT; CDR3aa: CASSVTGTDEKLFF
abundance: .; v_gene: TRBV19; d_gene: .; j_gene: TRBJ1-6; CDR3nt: TGTGCCAGTAGTATCAAACAGGAGAATTCACCCCTCCACTTT; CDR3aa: CASSIKQENSPLHF
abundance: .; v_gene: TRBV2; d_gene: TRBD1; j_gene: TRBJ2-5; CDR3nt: TGTGCCAGCGAACCGGGACAGGGGCAAGAGACCCAGTACTTC; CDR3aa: CASEPGQGQETQYF
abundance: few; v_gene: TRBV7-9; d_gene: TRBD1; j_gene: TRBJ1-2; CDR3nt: TGTGCCAGCAGTCCCCGGGACAGGGAAAGGGATGGCTACACCTTC; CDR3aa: CASSPRDRERDGYTF
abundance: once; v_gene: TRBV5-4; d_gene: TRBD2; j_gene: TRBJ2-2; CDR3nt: TGTGCCAGCAGCGATAGCGGGAGGATCGTCGGGGAGCTGTTTTTT; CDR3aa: CASSDSGRIVGELFF
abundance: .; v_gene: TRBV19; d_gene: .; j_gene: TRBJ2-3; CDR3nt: TGTGCCAGTAGTATAGATGGGGGCGCCCCCAATACGCAGTATTTT; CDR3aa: CASSIDGGAPNTQYF
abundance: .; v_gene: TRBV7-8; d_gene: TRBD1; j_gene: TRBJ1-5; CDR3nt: TGTGCCAGCAGCTTGACAGGGCGCATATTCAATCAGCCCCAGCATTTT; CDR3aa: CASSLTGRIFNQPQHF
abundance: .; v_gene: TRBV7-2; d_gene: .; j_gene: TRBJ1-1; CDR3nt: TGTGCCAGCAGCTCCCTAGGGGGGGAAACTGAAGCTTTCTTT; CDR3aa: CASSSLGGETEAFF
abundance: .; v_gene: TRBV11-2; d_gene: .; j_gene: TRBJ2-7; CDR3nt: TGTGCCAGCAGCTTAGACGTAGACAGAACCTACGAGCAGTACTTC; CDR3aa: CASSLDVDRTYEQYF
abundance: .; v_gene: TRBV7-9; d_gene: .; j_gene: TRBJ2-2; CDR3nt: TGTGCCAGCAGCTTAGTCCAGGGGAGAACCGGGGAGCTGTTTTTT; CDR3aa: CASSLVQGRTGELFF
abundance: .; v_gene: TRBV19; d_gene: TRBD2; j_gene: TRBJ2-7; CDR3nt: TGTGCCAGTAGTACCTTGGGACTAGCGGGGACCTACGAGCAGTACTTC; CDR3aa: CASSTLGLAGTYEQYF
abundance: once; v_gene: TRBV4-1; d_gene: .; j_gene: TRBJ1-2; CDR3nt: TGCGCCAGCAGCCAAGGTGAGGGTTACGGCGGCGGCTACACCTTC; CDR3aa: CASSQGEGYGGGYTF
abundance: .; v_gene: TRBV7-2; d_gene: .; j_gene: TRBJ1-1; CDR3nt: TGTGCCAGCTTACCGAGCCTTAGTCTGAACACTGAAGCTTTCTTT; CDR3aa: CASLPSLSLNTEAFF
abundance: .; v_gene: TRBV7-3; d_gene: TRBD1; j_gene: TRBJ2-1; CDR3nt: TGTGCCAGCAGCTTAACTCCCGGGACAGGGGGCCCCTACAATGAGCAGTTCTTC; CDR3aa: CASSLTPGTGGPYNEQFF
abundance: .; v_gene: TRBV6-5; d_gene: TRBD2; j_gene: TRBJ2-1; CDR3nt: TGTGCCAGCAGGACTAGCTCTGGCAATGAGCAGTTCTTC; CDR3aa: CASRTSSGNEQFF